The 31 T cell receptor beta chains given below trace back to one sample, sequenced in a study of molecular identifiers for immune sequencing clone quantification. TCRdb reanalysed the PCR reads using MiXCR and keeps one entry per CDR3 protein. The table records 460,000 or so distinct CDR3 sequences, 25% of them present only once. The sample taken for sequencing was naive CD8+ T cells from blood, with Jurkat cell RNA spiked in. The sample's subset: FACS-sorted CD8+CD4-CCR7+CD45RA+ naive T cells. The receptors originated from a human donor in good health. Some libraries in this study had Jurkat cell RNA spiked in.

Of note for this clonotype: Just one base apart from a much larger clone, this may be a read error. This rearrangement joins TRBV28 to TRBJ1-1; tentative D call: TRBD1 (5 bases). The CDR3 has 16 amino acids. Germline V lookup: CDR1 MDHEN, CDR2 SYDVKM. V gave up 5 bases and J gave up 6 bases, with 22 bases separating them. The CDR3 DNA reads TGTGCCAGCAGTGTAGACCCCCGGGGTCGGGACCCTGAAGCTTTCTTT. Its protein is CASSVDPRGRDPEAFF.

The chain's CDR3 is CASSYGFGGPFSGNTIYF. CDR3 nucleotides: TGTGCCAGCAGTTACGGGTTTGGAGGACCCTTCTCTGGAAACACCATATATTTT. V gene TRBV6-5 combines with J gene TRBJ1-3; no clear D gene. The CDR3 totals 18 residues. V was shortened by 2 bases and J by 0 bases, with 17 bases between the two germline ends. Germline CDR1 reads MNHEY; CDR2 reads SVGAGI.

V is TRBV27 and J is TRBJ1-1; D perhaps matches TRBD1 (6 bases). The ends were cut back, 10 bases at V and 5 bases at J, with 14 bases in the middle. There are 12 residues in the CDR3. CDR1 MNHEY and CDR2 SMNVEV come from the germline V gene (reference sequence). CDR3 sequence (DNA): TGTGCCACCCGTGTACAGGGAACTGAAGCTTTCTTT. Its protein product is CATRVQGTEAFF.

V gene TRBV13 combines with J gene TRBJ2-1, with 7 bases that match TRBD2. Germline CDR1 reads PRHDT; CDR2 reads FYEKMQ (reference sequence). The junction had 4 bases not matched to a gene; V was cut back by 5 bases and J by 0 bases. CDR3 length: 15 amino acids. The CDR3 spells CASSPAGDSYNEQFF. The CDR3 DNA is TGTGCCAGCAGCCCTGCGGGGGACTCCTACAATGAGCAGTTCTTC.

The chain is built from TRBV29-1 and TRBJ1-1, with D possibly being TRBD1 (5 bases). Germline values: CDR1 SQVTM, CDR2 ANQGSEA. The CDR3 spans 13 residues. V was trimmed by 6 bases and J by 1 base, leaving 12 bases between them. This CDR3 is CSVAIRGNTEAFF. DNA for the CDR3: TGCAGCGTCGCGATTAGGGGGAACACTGAAGCTTTCTTT.

The gene calls are TRBV4-3 and TRBJ1-2; 7 bases fit TRBD1. Trimming at V came to 3 bases and at J to 4 bases, leaving 8 bases not matched to a gene. Germline CDR1 reads LGHNA; CDR2 reads YSLEER. The CDR3 totals 15 residues. CDR3 loop: CASSHGTVDIYGYTF. The CDR3, as DNA: TGCGCCAGCAGCCACGGGACAGTAGATATCTATGGCTACACCTTC.

As concerns this clonotype: One end of the junction varies from germline; a read error may be responsible. V and J are TRBV20-1 and TRBJ2-3; D gene unclear. CDR1 and CDR2 (germline): DFQATT, SNEGSKA (reference sequence). The CDR3 length is 15 residues. The CDR3 nucleotides read TGCAGTGCTAGAGGGATAAAGCTTAGCACAGATGCGCAGTATTTT. Its protein is CSARGIKLSTDAQYF.

Here the CDR3 DNA reads TGTGCCAGTTCAATTACCGGGGATCCGACTTCCTACGAGCAGTACTTC. Its protein is CASSITGDPTSYEQYF. The rearrangement links TRBV19 to TRBJ2-7; D may be TRBD2 (5 bases). Germline CDR1 reads LNHDA; CDR2 reads SQIVND (reference sequence). The CDR3 runs to 16 residues. The V and J ends lost 8 bases and 1 base respectively, with 21 bases between them.

About this clonotype: This sequence may be a read error, since a much larger clone differs from it by one base. The chain couples TRBV11-2 to TRBJ1-4; D is ambiguous. V lost 4 bases to trimming and J lost 3 bases, with 9 bases between them. Germline V lookup: CDR1 SGHAT, CDR2 FQNNGV. The CDR3 runs 14 residues. The CDR3 bases are TGTGCCAGCAGCTCTTTGGAATCTAATGAAAAACTGTTTTTT. This translates into CASSSLESNEKLFF.

This clonotype was found a few times. J is TRBJ2-7 and V is TRBV6-1, with TRBD1 identical over 9 bases. With V trimmed by 2 bases and J by 3 bases, 5 bases remained unmatched. CDR1 and CDR2 (germline): MNHNS, SASEGT. This CDR3 is 15 amino acids long. The CDR3 nucleotides are TGTGCCAGCAGTGAAATGGGACAGGGTCTCTACGAGCAGTACTTC. Amino acids: CASSEMGQGLYEQYF.

Worth noting for this clonotype: Given a much more abundant clone one base away, this may be a read error. The CDR3 DNA reads TGTGCCAGCAGTGACAGGGGGACATTCACAGATACGCGGTATTTT. Amino acid sequence: CASSDRGTFTDTRYF. The chain couples TRBV2 to TRBJ2-3; 7 positions agree with TRBD1. This CDR3 is built from 15 residues. Germline V CDR1 and CDR2: SNHLY, FYNNEI.

This clonotype showed up many times. The rearrangement links TRBV7-2 to TRBJ2-3; 8 nucleotides agree with TRBD2. CDR3 size: 14 residues. J gave up 4 bases and V 2 bases, and 2 bases lay outside the gene matches. Germline values: CDR1 SGHTA, CDR2 FQGNSA. Here the CDR3 DNA reads TGTGCCAGCAGCTTAACTAGCGGCTCAGATACGCAGTATTTT. Its translation: CASSLTSGSDTQYF.

This clonotype was detected only a few times. V and J are TRBV29-1 and TRBJ2-1; possible D gene TRBD1, 5 bases. Germline V gives CDR1 SQVTM, CDR2 ANQGSEA. V lost 7 bases and J lost 10, with 20 bases in between. The length of the CDR3 is 13 residues. The CDR3 spells CSARGQGLYEQFF. The CDR3, as DNA: TGCAGCGCCCGCGGTCAGGGTTTATACGAGCAGTTCTTC.

This clonotype was seen ten or more times. The chain joins TRBV28 to TRBJ1-1; no reliable D call. The germline gives CDR1 MDHEN, CDR2 SYDVKM. The CDR3 sequence is 12 residues long. Trimming stripped 3 bases from V and 3 bases from J, with 5 bases between. CDR3: CASSFADTEAFF. CDR3 coding DNA: TGTGCCAGCAGTTTCGCCGACACTGAAGCTTTCTTT.

The chain couples TRBV4-3 to TRBJ2-7, with D perhaps matching TRBD1 (7 bases). CDR1 is LGHNA and CDR2 is YSLEER in the germline V gene. Deletions cut 0 bases from V and 3 bases from J, with 15 bases between. The CDR3 contains 16 residues. This chain's CDR3 is CASSQESAGGGYEQYF. The DNA for the CDR3 is TGCGCCAGCAGCCAAGAGTCCGCAGGGGGAGGCTACGAGCAGTACTTC.

This clonotype was detected only once. Since a much larger clone is just one base distant, this may be a read error. This chain uses TRBV25-1 with TRBJ2-3; 7 bases fit TRBD2. With V trimmed by 4 bases and J by 2 bases, 6 bases remained unmatched. CDR1 is MGHDK, CDR2 SYGVNS, per germline. The CDR3 is made up of 15 amino acids. The DNA of the CDR3 is TGTGCCAGCAGTGCTCTAGCGGCTTCCACAGATACGCAGTATTTT. This codes for CASSALAASTDTQYF.

This clonotype has ten or more counts. The rearrangement joins TRBV6-5 to TRBJ1-1; D perhaps matches TRBD1 (5 bases). The CDR3 contains 15 residues. Between the trimmed V and J ends, which lost 6 bases and 4 bases, there was a span of 18 bases. Germline V lookup: CDR1 MNHEY, CDR2 SVGAGI. CDR3 loop: CASSPGAGWATEAFF. CDR3 DNA: TGTGCCAGCAGCCCCGGGGCAGGTTGGGCCACTGAAGCTTTCTTT.

This clonotype was picked up many times. For the CDR3, the DNA is TGTGCCCCGAGGGCCGGATCCAATCAGCCCCAGCATTTT. Protein product: CAPRAGSNQPQHF. The rearrangement uses TRBV21-1 and TRBJ1-5. TRBV21-1 corresponds to a pseudogene. The CDR3 loop spans 13 amino acids.

As to this clonotype: A single base separates this from a much larger clone, so it may be a read error. The J gene is TRBJ2-7, the V gene TRBV4-2; TRBD2 matches 10 bases. This CDR3 comprises 18 residues. Germline CDR1 and CDR2: LGHNA and YNFKEQ. V lost 1 base, J lost 1 base, and 10 bases stayed unmatched. The CDR3 here is CASSQAGGPSGSSYEQYF. CDR3 coding DNA: TGTGCCAGCAGCCAAGCTGGGGGGCCTAGCGGGAGTTCCTACGAGCAGTACTTC.

This chain connects TRBV27 to TRBJ1-5; D remains ambiguous. The CDR3 has 12 residues. V lost 2 bases and J 8 bases, leaving 7 bases between the germline ends. Germline assignment: CDR1 MNHEY and CDR2 SMNVEV (reference sequence). The CDR3 nucleotides read TGTGCCAGCAGTTTAATTGAGAAGCCCCAGCATTTT. Residues: CASSLIEKPQHF.

This clonotype was seen once. A much larger clone lies a single base off, so this may be a read error. The V gene is TRBV30, the J gene TRBJ2-3; D perhaps matches TRBD2 (5 bases). The CDR3 has 12 amino acids. Germline V gene data show CDR1 as GTSNPN and CDR2 as SVGIG (reference sequence). V lost 0 bases to trimming and J lost 6 bases, with 7 bases between them. CDR3 DNA: TGTGCCTGGAGTGTATGGGAGGATACGCAGTATTTT. Protein: CAWSVWEDTQYF.

The genes are TRBV6-4 and TRBJ2-6; D is uncertain. The CDR3 has 15 amino acids. Germline CDR1 and CDR2: MRHNA and SNTAGT. V lost 3 bases and J 1 base, leaving 7 bases between the germline ends. CDR3 DNA: TGTGCCAGCAGTGAGACTGGGTCTGGGGCCAACGTCCTGACTTTC. Its translation is CASSETGSGANVLTF.

V gene TRBV13 combines with J gene TRBJ2-3, with D unclear. CDR1 and CDR2 from the germline V gene are PRHDT and FYEKMQ (reference sequence). V was shortened by 1 base and J by 2 bases, with 13 bases between the two germline ends. CDR3 length: 16 amino acids. CDR3 amino acids: CASSLEARRSTDTQYF. The DNA for the CDR3 is TGTGCCAGCAGCTTAGAGGCTAGGCGTTCCACAGATACGCAGTATTTT.

This clonotype was seen many times. V gene TRBV7-2 combines with J gene TRBJ1-5; D perhaps matches TRBD1 (5 bases). V was pared by 1 base and J by 6 bases, with 13 bases between. CDR1 and CDR2 from the germline V gene are SGHTA and FQGNSA. The CDR3 is 15 residues long. The CDR3 sequence is CASSLDWGVGQPQHF. For the CDR3, the DNA is TGTGCCAGCAGCTTAGATTGGGGGGTGGGTCAGCCCCAGCATTTT.

Notes on this clonotype: Relative to the germline gene, one junction end is altered; a read error may explain this. This chain uses TRBV19 with TRBJ1-1; 7 nucleotides align to TRBD1. This CDR3 is built from 14 residues. Germline V lookup: CDR1 LNHDA, CDR2 SQIVND (reference sequence). This chain's CDR3 is CASSIGGQFTETFF. CDR3 nucleotide sequence: TGTGCCAGTAGTATAGGGGGACAGTTCACTGAAACTTTCTTT.

This clonotype was counted a few times. The CDR3 DNA reads as TGTGCCAGCAGTTGGCAGCGGGAAGGGTACGAGCAGTACTTC. Encoded protein: CASSWQREGYEQYF. The J gene is TRBJ2-7, the V gene TRBV27, with 7 bases that match TRBD2. Germline values: CDR1 MNHEY, CDR2 SMNVEV (reference sequence). J gave up 4 bases and V 4 bases, and 7 bases lay outside the gene matches. The CDR3 length is 14 residues.

V usage is TRBV27 and J usage is TRBJ2-1; TRBD2 agrees at 9 bases. Germline V gene lookup returns CDR1 MNHEY and CDR2 SMNVEV (reference sequence). The CDR3 length is 16 residues. V dropped 11 bases and J dropped 2; count of bases not matched to a gene: 13. The CDR3: CARRLASGATYNEQFF. DNA for the CDR3: TGTGCCCGCCGTTTAGCTAGCGGGGCCACCTACAATGAGCAGTTCTTC.

This sequence joins TRBV20-1 and TRBJ1-2, with TRBD1 as a possible D gene (6 bases). Trimming cost V 1 base and J 4 bases, with 10 bases left between them. From germline, CDR1 is DFQATT and CDR2 SNEGSKA (reference sequence). This CDR3 region has 13 residues. CDR3 in amino acids: CSARAGEGYGYTF. In DNA form, the CDR3 reads TGCAGTGCTAGAGCAGGGGAGGGCTATGGCTACACCTTC.

In this sample, this clonotype turned up a few times. The V gene is TRBV30, the J gene TRBJ1-2; 7 nucleotides line up with TRBD1. With 3 bases clipped from V and 3 bases from J, the junction kept 4 bases outside the gene matches. The germline V gene has CDR1 GTSNPN and CDR2 SVGIG (reference sequence). CDR3 length: 13 residues. CDR3 bases: TGTGCCTGGAGCGGGGACAGTTACTATGGCTACACCTTC. It specifies CAWSGDSYYGYTF.

On this clonotype itself: A read error may explain this, as a much larger clone is one base away. Because it lacks the conserved phenylalanine or tryptophan at the end, this CDR3 is likely a read error. The V gene is TRBV20-1, the J gene TRBJ1-5; TRBD1 might be the D (5 bases). This CDR3 has 13 amino acids. Germline CDR1 is DFQATT and CDR2 is SNEGSKA (reference sequence). V was clipped by 0 bases and J by 6 bases, with 9 bases between them. The CDR3 here is CSARDRGTQPQHS. CDR3 coding DNA: TGCAGTGCTAGAGATAGGGGAACTCAGCCCCAGCATTCT.

This clonotype has just a few counts. The genes are TRBV4-3 and TRBJ2-7; 10 bases map to TRBD2. Losses at the gene ends were 0 bases for V and 6 bases for J; bases not matched to a gene: 8. The V gene's germline CDR1 is LGHNA and CDR2 YSLEER. The CDR3 is 16 residues long. The CDR3 loop is CASSQDPGVAGGEQYF. For the CDR3, the DNA is TGCGCCAGCAGCCAAGATCCGGGGGTAGCGGGAGGCGAGCAGTACTTC.